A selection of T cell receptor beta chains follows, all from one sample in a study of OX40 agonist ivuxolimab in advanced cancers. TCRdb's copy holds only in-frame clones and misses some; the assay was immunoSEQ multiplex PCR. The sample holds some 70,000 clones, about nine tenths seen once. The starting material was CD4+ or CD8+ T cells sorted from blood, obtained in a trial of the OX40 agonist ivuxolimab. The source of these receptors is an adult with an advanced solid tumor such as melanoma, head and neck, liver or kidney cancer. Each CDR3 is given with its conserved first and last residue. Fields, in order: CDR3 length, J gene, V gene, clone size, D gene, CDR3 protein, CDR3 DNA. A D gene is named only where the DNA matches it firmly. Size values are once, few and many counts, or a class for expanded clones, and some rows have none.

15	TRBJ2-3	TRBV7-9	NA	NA	CASSPARTSTDTQYF	TGTGCCAGCAGCCCGGCCAGAACTAGCACAGATACGCAGTATTTT
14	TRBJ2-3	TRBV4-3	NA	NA	CASSQEVNRDTQYF	TGCGCCAGCAGCCAAGAGGTGAACCGGGATACGCAGTATTTT
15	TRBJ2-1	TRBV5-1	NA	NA	CASSLVVTTGGEQFF	TGCGCCAGCAGCTTGGTTGTCACCACCGGGGGTGAGCAGTTCTTC
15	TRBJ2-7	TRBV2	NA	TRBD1	CASSLHHGTGNEQYF	TGTGCCAGCAGCCTTCACCACGGGACAGGGAACGAGCAGTACTTC
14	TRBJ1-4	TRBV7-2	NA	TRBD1	CASSRGQLNEKLFF	TGTGCCAGCAGCCGGGGACAGCTTAATGAAAAACTGTTTTTT
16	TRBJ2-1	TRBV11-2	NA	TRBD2	CASSAAGTSGVNEQFF	TGTGCCAGCAGCGCCGCCGGGACTAGCGGGGTGAATGAGCAGTTCTTC
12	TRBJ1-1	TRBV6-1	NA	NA	CAIRDLNTEAFF	TGTGCCATTCGGGACCTGAACACTGAAGCTTTCTTT
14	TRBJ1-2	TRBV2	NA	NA	CASKIEGINYGYTF	TGTGCCAGCAAAATAGAAGGGATCAACTATGGCTACACCTTC
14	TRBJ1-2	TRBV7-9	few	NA	CASSLGVQGGGYTF	TGTGCCAGCAGCTTAGGAGTACAGGGAGGTGGCTACACCTTC
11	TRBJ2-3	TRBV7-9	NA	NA	CASSAMDTQYF	TGTGCCAGCAGCGCGATGGATACGCAGTATTTT
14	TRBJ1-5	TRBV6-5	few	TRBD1	CASSPDRVYQPQHF	TGTGCCAGCAGTCCCGACAGGGTCTATCAGCCCCAGCATTTT
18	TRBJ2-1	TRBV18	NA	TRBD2	CASSPSGLAGGTYNEQFF	TGTGCCAGCTCACCCTCGGGACTAGCGGGAGGTACCTACAATGAGCAGTTCTTC
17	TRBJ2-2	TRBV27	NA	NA	CASSLFLFGHPPGELFF	TGTGCCAGCAGTTTATTCCTCTTCGGTCACCCCCCCGGGGAGCTGTTTTTT
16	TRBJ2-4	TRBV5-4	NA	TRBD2	CASSSKLASAKNIQYF	TGTGCCAGCAGCTCTAAACTAGCGTCAGCCAAAAACATTCAGTACTTC
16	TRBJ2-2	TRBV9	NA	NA	CASTRSISANTGELFF	TGTGCCAGCACTAGATCTATCTCCGCGAACACCGGGGAGCTGTTTTTT
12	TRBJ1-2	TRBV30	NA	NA	CAWSVRPGGYTF	TGTGCCTGGAGTGTTCGCCCTGGTGGCTACACCTTC
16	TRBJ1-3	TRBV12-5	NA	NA	CASGLVSGDAGNTIYF	TGTGCTAGTGGTTTGGTTTCAGGGGATGCTGGAAACACCATATATTTT
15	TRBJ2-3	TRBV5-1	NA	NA	CASSQEQVSTDTQYF	TGCGCCAGCAGCCAGGAGCAGGTTTCCACAGATACGCAGTATTTT
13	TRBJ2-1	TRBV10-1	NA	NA	CASSEAGGNEQFF	TGCGCCAGCAGTGAAGCAGGAGGCAATGAGCAGTTCTTC
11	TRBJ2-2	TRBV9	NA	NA	CASSTAGELFF	TGTGCCAGCAGCACCGCCGGGGAGCTGTTTTTT
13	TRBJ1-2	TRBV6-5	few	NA	CASSSTGTYGYTF	TGTGCCAGCAGTTCCACAGGGACCTATGGCTACACCTTC
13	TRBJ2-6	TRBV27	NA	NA	CASSPSGANVLTF	TGTGCCAGCAGTCCCAGTGGGGCCAACGTCCTGACTTTC
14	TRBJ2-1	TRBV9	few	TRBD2	CASSPAGEGNEQFF	TGTGCCAGCTCTCCGGCGGGAGAAGGGAATGAGCAGTTCTTC
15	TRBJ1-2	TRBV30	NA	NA	CAWSVPGQGHYGYTF	TGTGCCTGGAGTGTACCAGGGCAGGGCCACTATGGCTACACCTTC
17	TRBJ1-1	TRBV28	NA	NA	CASTHRGYRSRDTEAFF	TGTGCCAGCACCCATCGGGGTTATAGGAGTCGGGACACTGAAGCTTTCTTT
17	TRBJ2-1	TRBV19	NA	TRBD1	CASSIGTGGIAYNEQFF	TGTGCCAGTAGTATAGGGACAGGGGGAATAGCCTACAATGAGCAGTTCTTC
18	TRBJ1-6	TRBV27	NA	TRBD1	CASSFMGTGGSYNSPLHF	TGTGCCAGCAGTTTCATGGGTACAGGGGGGTCCTATAATTCACCCCTCCACTTT
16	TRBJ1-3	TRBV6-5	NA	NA	CASSYSEGRSGNTIYF	TGTGCCAGCAGTTACTCTGAGGGGAGGTCTGGAAACACCATATATTTT
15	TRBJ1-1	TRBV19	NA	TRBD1	CASREDRGQSTEAFF	TGTGCCAGTAGGGAAGACAGGGGGCAGAGCACTGAAGCTTTCTTT
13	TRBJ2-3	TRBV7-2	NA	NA	CASSLGGSDTQYF	TGTGCCAGCAGCTTAGGCGGCTCAGATACGCAGTATTTT